This is a list of T cell receptor beta chains from one sample in a study of blood T cell repertoires in COVID-19. Only in-frame clones appear in the TCRdb table, and some are missing; sequencing was by immunoSEQ multiplex PCR. The sample has approximately 300,000 clones, more than 80% seen once. Sequencing input: peripheral blood. The receptors were gathered from a man aged 18 to 29 who had recovered from COVID-19. The CDR3 runs from the conserved cysteine through the conserved F or W. D genes are given only for firm matches. Clone size is not always given. Where it is, it says once, few, many or a class for expanded clones.

TRBJ2-7 TRBV6-5 . once 13 CASSLTGRSGQYF TGTGCCAGCAGTCTAACCGGGAGAAGCGGGCAGTACTTC
TRBJ2-5 TRBV10-2 . . 13 CASTDRGRETQYF TGCGCCAGCACTGACCGGGGAAGGGAGACCCAGTACTTC
TRBJ2-7 TRBV4-1 . . 14 CASSQAPRGYEQYF TGCGCCAGCAGCCAAGCCCCCCGGGGGTACGAGCAGTACTTC
TRBJ2-5 TRBV11-2 . . 14 CASSLDPGWETQYF TGTGCCAGCAGCTTAGATCCAGGATGGGAGACCCAGTACTTC
TRBJ2-1 TRBV15 TRBD2 . 14 CATRTSGSYNEQFF TGTGCCACCCGGACTAGCGGGAGCTACAATGAGCAGTTCTTC
TRBJ2-1 TRBV11-3 TRBD2 . 13 CASTSGRSNEQFF TGTGCCAGCACTAGCGGGAGGTCCAATGAGCAGTTCTTC
TRBJ2-1 TRBV18 TRBD2 . 14 CASSHTSRGDEQFF TGTGCCAGCTCACATACTAGTCGGGGGGATGAGCAGTTCTTC
TRBJ2-3 TRBV10-2 . . 15 CASSESRLGIDTQYF TGCGCCAGCAGTGAGTCAAGGCTAGGAATAGATACGCAGTATTTT
TRBJ2-3 TRBV6-6 TRBD2 . 16 CASRALAGGILGTQYF TGTGCCAGCAGGGCACTAGCGGGAGGTATCTTGGGTACGCAGTATTTT
TRBJ1-6 TRBV5-4 . . 15 CASSGERGYNSPLHF TGTGCCAGCAGCGGGGAAAGGGGCTATAATTCACCCCTCCACTTT
TRBJ2-2 TRBV2 TRBD2 . 17 CASSVKRGESNTGELFF TGTGCCAGCAGTGTTAAGCGGGGCGAATCTAACACCGGGGAGCTGTTTTTT
TRBJ2-7 TRBV4-2 . . 16 CASSQEVGGDSYEQYF TGTGCCAGCAGCCAAGAGGTCGGCGGGGATTCCTACGAGCAGTACTTC
TRBJ2-1 TRBV7-9 TRBD1 . 13 CASSLEFGTGEFF TGTGCCAGCAGCTTAGAGTTCGGGACAGGGGAGTTCTTC
TRBJ2-7 TRBV7-3 . . 15 CASSDKPQGPYEQYF TGTGCCAGCAGCGATAAACCACAGGGACCCTACGAGCAGTACTTC
TRBJ2-7 TRBV7-2 TRBD1 . 15 CASSLAVTGRNEQYF TGTGCCAGCAGCTTAGCGGTGACAGGGCGTAACGAGCAGTACTTC
TRBJ2-3 TRBV6-5 TRBD2 . 12 CASGRATDTQYF TGTGCCAGCGGGAGGGCCACAGATACGCAGTATTTT
TRBJ1-1 TRBV28 TRBD1 . 14 CASSSTGAYKEAFF TGTGCCAGCAGTTCGACAGGGGCCTATAAAGAGGCTTTCTTT
TRBJ1-1 TRBV9 . . 14 CASSAQGTRTEAFF TGTGCCAGCAGCGCGCAGGGTACGCGGACTGAAGCTTTCTTT
TRBJ1-2 TRBV15 . . 13 CATSSGGGYGYTF TGTGCCACCAGCAGTGGGGGGGGCTATGGCTACACCTTC
TRBJ2-1 TRBV12-3/TRBV12-4 TRBD1 . 13 CASSVDRATEQFF TGTGCCAGCAGTGTAGACAGGGCCACTGAGCAGTTCTTC
TRBJ2-3 TRBV19 . . 21 CASSIEPPSRTGWDGTDTQYF TGTGCCAGTAGTATTGAACCGCCCAGCCGCACAGGGTGGGATGGCACAGATACGCAGTATTTT
TRBJ1-2 TRBV5-6 TRBD1 . 13 CASRIQGAIGYTF TGTGCCAGCAGGATTCAGGGGGCGATCGGCTACACCTTC
TRBJ1-5 TRBV7-2 . . 16 CASSPLLDSSNQPQHF TGTGCCAGCAGCCCGCTATTGGACAGTTCAAATCAGCCCCAGCATTTT
TRBJ2-7 TRBV12-5 TRBD1 . 15 CASGMGTGGAYEQYF TGTGCTAGTGGTATGGGGACAGGGGGAGCCTACGAGCAGTACTTC
TRBJ1-5 TRBV6-5 . once 11 CASSNPGTQHF TGTGCCAGCAGTAACCCCGGGACCCAGCATTTT
TRBJ1-5 TRBV3-1/TRBV3-2 . . 16 CASSQGVGGLDQPQHF TGTGCCAGCAGCCAAGGGGTTGGGGGGTTGGATCAGCCCCAGCATTTT
TRBJ1-4 TRBV9 . . 17 CASSVDVAGALDEKLFF TGTGCCAGCAGCGTAGATGTGGCAGGGGCTCTAGATGAAAAACTGTTTTTT
TRBJ1-4 TRBV19 . once 15 CASSIGGYPNEKLFF TGTGCCAGTAGTATCGGGGGGTATCCTAATGAAAAACTGTTTTTT
TRBJ1-5 TRBV5-6 . . 17 CASSFWQGLFYNQPQHF TGTGCCAGCAGCTTCTGGCAGGGGCTATTTTACAATCAGCCCCAGCATTTT
TRBJ1-5 TRBV6-5 . . 13 CASSQGGSQPQHF TGTGCCAGCAGCCAAGGGGGAAGTCAGCCCCAGCATTTT
TRBJ2-7 TRBV19 TRBD1 . 13 CASSRDREYEQYF TGTGCCAGTAGTCGGGACAGGGAGTACGAGCAGTACTTC
TRBJ2-7 TRBV18 . few 14 CASSPNSATDEQYF TGTGCCAGCTCACCGAACTCAGCGACGGACGAGCAGTACTTC
TRBJ2-2 TRBV19 TRBD2 . 17 CASFDKTSGEGTGELFF TGTGCCAGTTTCGATAAAACTAGCGGGGAGGGCACCGGGGAGCTGTTTTTT
TRBJ1-1 TRBV4-2 . . 14 CASSSPGQNTEAFF TGTGCCAGCAGCTCTCCGGGACAGAACACTGAAGCTTTCTTT
TRBJ2-7 TRBV11-2 TRBD2 . 15 CASSKVSGPSYEQYF TGTGCCAGCAGCAAAGTTAGCGGGCCGTCCTACGAGCAGTACTTC
TRBJ1-6 TRBV7-6 . . 15 CASSLEDRGNSPLHF TGTGCCAGCAGCTTAGAAGACAGAGGAAATTCACCCCTCCACTTT
TRBJ1-3 TRBV19 TRBD1 . 15 CASSGLRGLGNTIYF TGTGCCAGTAGTGGGCTGAGGGGGCTTGGAAACACCATATATTTT
TRBJ2-7 TRBV4-2 . . 13 CASSQRGGYEQYF TGTGCCAGCAGCCAAAGGGGGGGCTACGAGCAGTACTTC
TRBJ2-2 TRBV5-1 . . 14 CASSLAAGSGELFF TGCGCCAGCAGCTTGGCCGCGGGATCCGGGGAGCTGTTTTTT
TRBJ2-7 TRBV27 TRBD2 . 15 CASSNALAGTYEQYF TGTGCCAGCAGCAATGCACTAGCGGGAACTTACGAGCAGTACTTC
TRBJ2-2 TRBV7-2 . . 14 CASSSGPNTGELFF TGTGCCAGCAGCTCAGGTCCGAACACCGGGGAGCTGTTTTTT
TRBJ2-2 TRBV6-2/TRBV6-3 TRBD1 . 20 CASSYSPIGQGGLYTGELFF TGTGCCAGCAGTTACTCACCCATAGGACAGGGGGGACTCTACACCGGGGAGCTGTTTTTT
TRBJ1-2 TRBV6-1 . . 14 CASSELAANYGYTF TGTGCCAGCAGTGAATTAGCAGCTAACTATGGCTACACCTTC
TRBJ2-3 TRBV5-6 . . 14 CASSLLGRTDTQYF TGTGCCAGCAGCTTGCTAGGCCGCACAGATACGCAGTATTTT
TRBJ1-2 TRBV5-1 . . 14 CASSLDRTVYGYTF TGCGCCAGCAGCTTGGATAGGACAGTTTATGGCTACACCTTC
TRBJ1-2 TRBV27 TRBD1 once 15 CASSLSWQGAGGYTF TGTGCCAGCAGTTTATCATGGCAGGGGGCCGGGGGCTACACCTTC
TRBJ1-2 TRBV6-6 TRBD1 . 14 CASSSTGTEGTYTF TGTGCCAGCAGTTCCACCGGGACAGAAGGTACCTACACCTTC
TRBJ2-7 TRBV9 TRBD1 . 15 CASSPTGQGKYEQYF TGTGCCAGCAGCCCCACGGGACAGGGGAAATACGAGCAGTACTTC
TRBJ2-6 TRBV7-3 . few 16 CASSLVTGSGANVLTF TGTGCCAGCAGCTTAGTAACGGGGTCGGGGGCCAACGTCCTGACTTTC
TRBJ2-7 TRBV4-1 . . 15 CASSQDSWGLVEQYF TGCGCCAGCAGCCAAGATTCCTGGGGGCTGGTCGAGCAGTACTTC
TRBJ2-3 TRBV11-2 TRBD1 few 17 CASSLGKGQGSTDTQYF TGTGCCAGCAGCTTGGGCAAGGGACAGGGAAGTACAGATACGCAGTATTTT
TRBJ2-1 TRBV6-5 TRBD1 . 15 CASTPRGGRVDEQFF TGTGCCAGCACCCCCCGAGGGGGCCGGGTTGATGAGCAGTTCTTC
TRBJ1-1 TRBV18 . once 15 CASSLSGVTNTEAFF TGTGCCAGCTCACTGTCCGGAGTAACGAACACTGAAGCTTTCTTT
TRBJ2-7 TRBV5-6 . once 14 CASSLDWQAGEQYF TGTGCCAGCAGCTTGGATTGGCAGGCCGGCGAGCAGTACTTC
TRBJ2-2 TRBV6-6 TRBD2 once 17 CASSRDLAGGMAGELFF TGTGCCAGCAGTCGAGACTTAGCGGGAGGCATGGCCGGGGAGCTGTTTTTT
TRBJ1-1 TRBV7-2 . . 15 CASSLAQGLNTEAFF TGTGCCAGCAGCTTAGCCCAGGGGTTGAACACTGAAGCTTTCTTT